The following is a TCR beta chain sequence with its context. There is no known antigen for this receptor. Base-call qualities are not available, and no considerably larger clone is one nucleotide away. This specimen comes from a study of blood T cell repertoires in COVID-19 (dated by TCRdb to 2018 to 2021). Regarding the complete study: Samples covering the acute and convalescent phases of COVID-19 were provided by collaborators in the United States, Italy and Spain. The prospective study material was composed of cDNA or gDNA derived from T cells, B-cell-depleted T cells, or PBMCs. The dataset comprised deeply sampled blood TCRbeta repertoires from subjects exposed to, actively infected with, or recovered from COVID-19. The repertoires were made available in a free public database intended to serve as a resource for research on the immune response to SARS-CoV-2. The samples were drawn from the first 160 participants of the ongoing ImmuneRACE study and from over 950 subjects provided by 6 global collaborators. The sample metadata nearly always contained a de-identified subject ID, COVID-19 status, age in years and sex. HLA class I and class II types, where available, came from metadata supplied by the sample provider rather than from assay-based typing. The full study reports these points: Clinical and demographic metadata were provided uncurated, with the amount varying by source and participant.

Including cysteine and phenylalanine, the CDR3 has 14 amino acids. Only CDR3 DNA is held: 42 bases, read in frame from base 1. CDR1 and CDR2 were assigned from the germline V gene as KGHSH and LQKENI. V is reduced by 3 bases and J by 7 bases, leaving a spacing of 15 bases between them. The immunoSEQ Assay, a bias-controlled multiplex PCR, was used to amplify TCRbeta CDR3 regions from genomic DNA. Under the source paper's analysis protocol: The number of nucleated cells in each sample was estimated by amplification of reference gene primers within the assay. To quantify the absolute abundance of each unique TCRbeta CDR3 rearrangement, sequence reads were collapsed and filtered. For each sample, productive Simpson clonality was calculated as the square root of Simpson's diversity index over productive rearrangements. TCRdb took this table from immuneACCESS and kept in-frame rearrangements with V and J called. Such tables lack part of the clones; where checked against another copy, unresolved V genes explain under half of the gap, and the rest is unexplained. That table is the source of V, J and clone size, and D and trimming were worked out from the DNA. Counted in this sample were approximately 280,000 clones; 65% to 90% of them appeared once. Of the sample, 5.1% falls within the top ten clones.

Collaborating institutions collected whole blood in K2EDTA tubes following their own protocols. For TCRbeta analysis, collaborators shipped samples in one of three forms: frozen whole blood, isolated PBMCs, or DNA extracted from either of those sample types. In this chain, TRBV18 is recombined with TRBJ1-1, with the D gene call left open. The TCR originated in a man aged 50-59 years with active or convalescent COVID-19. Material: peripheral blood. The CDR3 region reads CASSPLERTSEAFF. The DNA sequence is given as TGTGCCAGCTCACCCCTAGAGAGGACTAGTGAAGCTTTCTTT.